Presented here are 7 T cell receptor beta chains from one specimen sequenced in a study of control samples from healthy donors and cancer patients. The repertoire was sequenced with immunoSEQ multiplex PCR; TCRdb's copy has only in-frame clones and lacks some. Of 160,000 or so clones listed, under 96% are singletons. The sequenced sample was blood. These receptors all stem from a woman between 25 and 40 years old in good health.

This chain links TRBV2 with TRBJ1-4; D may be TRBD1 (5 bases). Germline CDR1 is SNHLY and CDR2 is FYNNEI. The CDR3 is 12 amino acids. V was trimmed by 6 bases and J by 10 bases, leaving 12 bases between them. The CDR3, as DNA: TGTGCCAGCAGGGTCCAGGGTGCAAAACTGTTTTTT. Translation: CASRVQGAKLFF.

The genes are TRBV4-1 and TRBJ2-1; 7 bases agree with TRBD1. Germline V CDR1 and CDR2: MGHRA, YSYEKL. Germline trimming cut 0 bases from V and 9 bases from J; bases unmatched to any gene: 2. The CDR3 consists of 13 residues. CDR3 sequence (DNA): TGCGCCAGCAGCCAAGACAGGGGGAGTGAGCAGTTCTTC. This translates into CASSQDRGSEQFF.

This chain joins TRBV20-1 and TRBJ2-3; 8 bases map to TRBD1. V shed 3 bases and J 1 base; nucleotides not matched to a gene: 6. The CDR3 spans 15 residues. Germline values: CDR1 DFQATT, CDR2 SNEGSKA (reference sequence). CDR3 sequence reads: CSASKDRVGTDTQYF. In nucleotides, the CDR3 is TGCAGTGCTAGTAAGGACAGGGTAGGCACAGATACGCAGTATTTT.

J is TRBJ1-1 and V is TRBV29-1; D is possibly TRBD1 (5 bases). The V gene's germline CDR1 is SQVTM and CDR2 ANQGSEA. CDR3 size: 12 residues. Trimming left V 1 base short and J 3 bases short, with 6 bases between. Here the CDR3 reads CSVEAGYTEAFF. The CDR3 coding sequence is TGCAGCGTTGAAGCAGGGTACACTGAAGCTTTCTTT.

V gene TRBV10-1 combines with J gene TRBJ1-3; 8 bases align to TRBD1. Losses at the gene ends were 5 bases for V and 4 bases for J; bases not matched to a gene: 4. This CDR3 is 14 amino acids long. Germline V gene sequence: CDR1 WNHNN, CDR2 SYGVQD (reference sequence). The CDR3 DNA sequence: TGCGCCAGCAGTTCGGACAGGGAAGGAAACACCATATATTTT. Protein: CASSSDREGNTIYF.

The chain has TRBV14 and TRBJ2-7; D is ambiguous. V gave up 0 bases and J gave up 3 bases, with 0 bases separating them. This CDR3 contains 11 residues. From germline, CDR1 is SGHDN and CDR2 FVKESK. CDR3 in amino acids: CASSQDYEQYF. The CDR3 DNA reads as TGTGCCAGCAGCCAAGACTACGAGCAGTACTTC.

The V call is TRBV7-8, the J call TRBJ2-7; D ambiguous. Germline CDR1 reads SGHVS; CDR2 reads FQNEAQ. The V end lost 1 base, the J end lost 1 base, and 8 bases lay between the germline ends. The CDR3 spans 14 residues. CDR3: CASSLVDGSYEQYF. Written as DNA, the CDR3 is TGTGCCAGCAGCTTAGTGGACGGATCCTACGAGCAGTACTTC.